The next 3 T cell receptor beta chains were all read from a single sample in a study of shared clonotypes between healthy human individuals. Produced via immunoSEQ multiplex PCR; TCRdb's table is partial and in-frame only. The sample consists of millions of clones, approximately 94% of them appearing once. The sample was naive CD4+ T cells sorted from blood. The subset denotes: CD45RA+ positively selected. The receptors derive from a man in his late teens or twenties in good health.

In its sample, this clone was seen once. The J gene is TRBJ2-3, the V gene TRBV7-3, with TRBD2 as a possible D gene (6 bases). The CDR3 runs 15 residues. The germline V and J ends were trimmed by 5 bases and 6 bases, with 18 bases remaining between them. Germline V gene data show CDR1 as SGHTA and CDR2 as FQGTGA. The CDR3 loop reads CASSTQATAGDTQYF. The CDR3 nucleotides read TGTGCCAGCAGCACCCAGGCCACCGCGGGGGATACGCAGTATTTT.

The chain combines TRBV30 with TRBJ2-3; TRBD2 might be the D (5 bases). CDR1 GTSNPN and CDR2 SVGIG come from the germline V gene (reference sequence). This CDR3 comprises 14 residues. V was trimmed by 3 bases and J by 2 bases, leaving 12 bases between them. The CDR3 DNA follows: TGTGCCTGGAGGGGGTGGCGGGCCACAGATACGCAGTATTTT. This translates into CAWRGWRATDTQYF.

The gene calls are TRBV21-1 and TRBJ2-7; the table's TRBD2 call for D was not verified on the DNA. TRBV21-1 is labeled a pseudogene. There are 16 residues in the CDR3. CDR3 sequence: CASNVPPGGSRDEQYF. CDR3 coding DNA: TGTGCCAGCAACGTCCCGCCGGGCGGGAGTAGAGACGAGCAGTACTTC.